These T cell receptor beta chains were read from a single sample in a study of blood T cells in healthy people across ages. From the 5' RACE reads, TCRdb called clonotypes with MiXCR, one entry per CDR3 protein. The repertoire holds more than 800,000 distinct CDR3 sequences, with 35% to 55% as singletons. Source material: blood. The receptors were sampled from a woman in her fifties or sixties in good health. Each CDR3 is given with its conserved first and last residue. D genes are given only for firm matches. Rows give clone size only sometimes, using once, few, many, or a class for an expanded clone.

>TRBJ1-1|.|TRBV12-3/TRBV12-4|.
CASSYGQEAFF
TGTGCCAGCAGTTACGGACAGGAAGCTTTCTTT
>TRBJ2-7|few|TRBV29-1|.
CSVVAGPSYEQYF
TGCAGCGTTGTGGCGGGCCCCTCCTACGAGCAGTACTTC
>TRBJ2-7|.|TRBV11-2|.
CASSSFEAKSRIASEQYF
TGTGCCAGCAGCTCCTTTGAGGCGAAATCACGAATCGCCTCCGAGCAGTACTTC
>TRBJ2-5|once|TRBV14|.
CASSQKHLLGPKQETQYF
TGTGCCAGCAGCCAAAAACATCTCCTGGGCCCAAAACAAGAGACCCAGTACTTC
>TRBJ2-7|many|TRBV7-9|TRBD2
CATTPGLAGGGSSYEQYF
TGTGCCACAACGCCGGGACTAGCGGGAGGTGGGAGCTCCTACGAGCAGTACTTC
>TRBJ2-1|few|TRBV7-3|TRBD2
CASSFSGNYNEQFF
TGTGCCAGCAGCTTTAGCGGGAACTACAATGAGCAGTTCTTC
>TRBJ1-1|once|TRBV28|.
CASIRSSNTEAFF
TGTGCCAGTATCAGGAGCTCGAACACTGAAGCTTTCTTT
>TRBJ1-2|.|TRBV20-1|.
CSARGYDYGYTF
TGCAGTGCTAGAGGGTATGACTATGGCTACACCTTC
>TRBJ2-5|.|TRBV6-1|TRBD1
CASRTTGGGETQYF
TGTGCCAGCAGGACGACAGGGGGCGGGGAGACCCAGTACTTC
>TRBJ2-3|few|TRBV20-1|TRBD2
CSAEGLARDTQYF
TGCAGTGCTGAGGGACTAGCCCGGGATACGCAGTATTTT
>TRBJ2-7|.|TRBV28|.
CASRAGESAYEQYF
TGTGCCAGCAGGGCAGGGGAATCGGCCTACGAGCAGTACTTC
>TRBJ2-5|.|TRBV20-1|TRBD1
CSARAPDRGLETQYF
TGCAGTGCCAGGGCCCCAGACAGGGGGCTAGAGACCCAGTACTTC
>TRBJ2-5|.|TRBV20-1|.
CSAARDPQETQYF
TGCAGTGCTGCCCGGGACCCCCAAGAGACCCAGTACTTC
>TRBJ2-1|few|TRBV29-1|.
CSVYLKGVVWDEQFF
TGCAGCGTTTACCTGAAGGGGGTGGTTTGGGATGAGCAGTTCTTC
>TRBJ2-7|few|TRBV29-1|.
CSVERQRSYEQYF
TGCAGCGTTGAGCGGCAGCGTAGCTACGAGCAGTACTTC
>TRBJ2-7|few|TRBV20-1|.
CSARGRTLQDEQYF
TGCAGTGCTAGGGGGCGTACGTTACAGGACGAGCAGTACTTC
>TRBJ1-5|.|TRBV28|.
CASRLQGTAQPQHF
TGTGCCAGCAGGCTACAGGGTACAGCACAGCCCCAGCATTTT
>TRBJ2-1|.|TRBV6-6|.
CASSPSGTGFSYNEQFF
TGTGCCAGCAGTCCCTCCGGGACTGGTTTCTCCTACAATGAGCAGTTCTTC
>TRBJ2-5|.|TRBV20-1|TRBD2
CSAPKGTSEYNEQYF
TGCAGTGCTCCAAAAGGGACTAGCGAATACAATGAGCAGTACTTC
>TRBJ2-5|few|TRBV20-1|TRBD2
CSAVLTSGSFETQYF
TGCAGTGCTGTTCTGACTAGCGGGAGTTTTGAGACCCAGTACTTC
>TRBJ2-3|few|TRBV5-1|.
CASSSSYQTDTQYF
TGCGCCAGCAGCTCCTCTTATCAGACAGATACGCAGTATTTT
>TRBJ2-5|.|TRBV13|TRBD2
CASSLLGTSGSNEQYF
TGTGCCAGCAGCTTATTAGGGACTAGCGGGAGTAATGAGCAGTACTTC
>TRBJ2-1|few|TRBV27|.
CASSPTYGGYNEQFF
TGTGCCAGCAGTCCAACATATGGGGGATACAATGAGCAGTTCTTC
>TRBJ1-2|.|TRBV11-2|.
CASSLAGLGSGYTF
TGTGCCAGCAGCTTAGCCGGGCTAGGGAGTGGCTACACCTTC
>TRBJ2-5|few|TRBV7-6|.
CASSPGGGSMYQETQYF
TGTGCCAGCAGCCCCGGTGGGGGGTCCATGTACCAAGAGACCCAGTACTTC
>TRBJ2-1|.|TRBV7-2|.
CASSFQTGPYNEQFF
TGTGCCAGCAGCTTTCAGACAGGACCCTACAATGAGCAGTTCTTC
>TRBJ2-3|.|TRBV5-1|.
CASQRGGTDTQYF
TGCGCCAGCCAGCGAGGGGGCACAGATACGCAGTATTTT
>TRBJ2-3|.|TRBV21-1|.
CASSKKTGAPDTQYF
TGTGCCAGCAGCAAAAAGACAGGGGCTCCTGATACGCAGTATTTT
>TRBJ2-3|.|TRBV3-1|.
CASSQYLGTVTDTQYF
TGTGCCAGCAGCCAATATTTGGGGACTGTGACAGATACGCAGTATTTT
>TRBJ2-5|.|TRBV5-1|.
CASRSGRGNQETQYF
TGCGCCAGCAGATCTGGCAGGGGAAATCAAGAGACCCAGTACTTC
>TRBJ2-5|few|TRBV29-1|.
CSVGEGGKETQYF
TGCAGCGTTGGAGAAGGGGGGAAAGAGACCCAGTACTTC
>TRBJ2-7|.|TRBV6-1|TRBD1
CVSRHGTGGYEQYF
TGTGTCAGCAGACACGGGACAGGGGGCTACGAGCAGTACTTC
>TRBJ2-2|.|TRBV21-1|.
CASSKGDRGLRGELFF
TGTGCCAGCAGCAAAGGGGACAGGGGTTTAAGGGGGGAGCTGTTTTTT
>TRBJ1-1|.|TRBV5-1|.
CASSRESITEAFF
TGCGCCAGCAGCCGGGAGTCGATTACTGAAGCTTTCTTT
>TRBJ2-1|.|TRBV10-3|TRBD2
CAIMGSGGYNEQFF
TGTGCCATCATGGGCAGCGGGGGATACAATGAGCAGTTCTTC
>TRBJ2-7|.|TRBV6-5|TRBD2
CASSYLLAGSYEQYF
TGTGCCAGCAGTTACTTACTAGCGGGCTCCTACGAGCAGTACTTC
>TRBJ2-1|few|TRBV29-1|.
CSVEVGVRDEQFF
TGCAGCGTTGAGGTGGGGGTGAGGGACGAGCAGTTCTTC
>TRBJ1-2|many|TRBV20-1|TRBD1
CSARAEQGSGYTF
TGCAGTGCTAGAGCCGAACAGGGGAGCGGCTACACCTTC
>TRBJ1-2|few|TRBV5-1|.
CASSTAVPPTTYGYTF
TGCGCCAGCAGTACGGCAGTCCCCCCTACTACCTATGGCTACACCTTC
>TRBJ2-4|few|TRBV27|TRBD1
CASSADRGRNIQYF
TGTGCCAGCAGTGCCGACAGGGGTCGAAACATTCAGTACTTC
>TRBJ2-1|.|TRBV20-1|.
CSASPASSSYNEQFF
TGCAGTGCTAGTCCGGCGTCAAGCTCCTACAATGAGCAGTTCTTC
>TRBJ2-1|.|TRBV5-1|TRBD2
CASSPMGGRESYNEQFF
TGCGCCAGCAGCCCCATGGGCGGGCGGGAGTCCTACAATGAGCAGTTCTTC
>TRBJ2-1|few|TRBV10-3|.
CAINNPHRDSSYNEQFF
TGTGCCATCAATAACCCTCACAGGGATAGCTCCTACAATGAGCAGTTCTTC
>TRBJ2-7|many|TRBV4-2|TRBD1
CASSQALGQTYEQYF
TGTGCCAGCAGCCAGGCCTTGGGACAGACCTACGAGCAGTACTTC
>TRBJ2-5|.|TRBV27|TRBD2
CASNHGGEETQYF
TGTGCCAGCAATCACGGGGGGGAAGAGACCCAGTACTTC
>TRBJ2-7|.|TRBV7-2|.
CASSLGRGTYNEQYF
TGTGCCAGCAGCTTAGGACGGGGGACGTACAATGAGCAGTACTTC
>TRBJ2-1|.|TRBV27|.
CASSRLVLHEQFF
TGTGCCAGCAGTAGACTAGTCCTCCATGAGCAGTTCTTC
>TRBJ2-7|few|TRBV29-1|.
CSVSERSVYEQYF
TGCAGCGTTTCAGAGCGGAGCGTCTACGAGCAGTACTTC
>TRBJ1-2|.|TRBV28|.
CASSLPLYGYTF
TGTGCCAGCAGTTTACCTCTCTATGGCTACACCTTC
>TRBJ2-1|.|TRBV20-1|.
CSATSGTTSYNEQFF
TGCAGTGCAACTTCCGGGACAACCTCCTACAATGAGCAGTTCTTC
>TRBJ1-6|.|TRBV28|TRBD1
CASRRPTGRPLHF
TGTGCCAGCAGACGACCGACAGGGCGACCCCTCCACTTT
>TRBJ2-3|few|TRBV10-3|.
CAISESMPNGDTQYF
TGTGCCATCAGTGAGTCGATGCCAAACGGAGATACGCAGTATTTT
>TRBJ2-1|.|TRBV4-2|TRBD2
CASSQGRLAGEVEQFF
TGTGCCAGCAGCCAAGGAAGACTAGCGGGAGAGGTTGAGCAGTTCTTC
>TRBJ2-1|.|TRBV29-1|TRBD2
CSVERGVSSYNEQFF
TGCAGCGTTGAACGGGGGGTGAGCTCCTACAATGAGCAGTTCTTC
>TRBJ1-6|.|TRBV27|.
CASSSRGGVVSPLHF
TGTGCCAGCAGTTCCCGGGGAGGGGTAGTTTCACCCCTCCACTTT
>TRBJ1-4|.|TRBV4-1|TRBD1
CASSQPRQGSNEKLFF
TGCGCCAGCAGCCAACCCAGACAGGGCTCTAATGAAAAACTGTTTTTT
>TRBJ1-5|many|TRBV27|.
CASSSSGNQPQHF
TGTGCCAGCAGCTCATCGGGGAATCAGCCCCAGCATTTT